Many counts were recorded for the clone carrying this TCR beta chain. Trimming stripped 8 bases from V and 5 bases from J, with 9 bases between. Germline assignment: CDR1 MNHEY and CDR2 SVGAGI. This CDR3 spans 11 amino acids. The sample is drawn from a study of neurological immune-mediated disorders. TCRdb re-analysed the 5' RACE reads in MiXCR, keeping a single row per CDR3 protein. The table has fewer than 80,000 distinct CDR3 sequences, around 5.2% seen once. This TCR was sampled from a woman aged 30 to 39 with multiple sclerosis. This rearrangement joins TRBV6-5 to TRBJ1-1; no clear D. Sequencing was carried out using PBMCs. The DNA of the CDR3 is TGTGCCAGCGAAATAGGGACTGAAGCTTTCTTT. Protein sequence: CASEIGTEAFF.